The rows below give T cell receptor beta chains drawn from one sample of a study of cytomegalovirus exposure and HLA in healthy donors. The assay was immunoSEQ multiplex PCR, and TCRdb's table has in-frame clones only and misses some. This sample has about 63,000 clones, with more than 80% found just once. Sequencing was performed on PBMCs. These receptors all come from a woman aged 18-29 years in good health and CMV-seronegative. Each CDR3 is given with its conserved first and last residue. The D gene is left open where the match is weak. Size is stated for part of the rows, as once, few or many counts, or as a class when the clone is expanded.

TRBV2	TRBD1	TRBJ1-1	.	CANRQQGSTEAFF	TGTGCCAACCGTCAACAGGGGTCCACTGAAGCTTTCTTT
TRBV19	.	TRBJ1-1	.	CASSWGHGDTEAFF	TGTGCCAGTAGTTGGGGTCACGGGGACACTGAAGCTTTCTTT
TRBV18	.	TRBJ1-5	.	CASSPESNQPQHF	TGTGCCAGCTCACCCGAGAGCAATCAGCCCCAGCATTTT
TRBV30	.	TRBJ2-1	.	CAWSVLGAHNEQFF	TGTGCCTGGAGTGTTCTGGGGGCACACAATGAGCAGTTCTTC
TRBV19	TRBD1	TRBJ1-5	.	CASSREQGNQPQHF	TGTGCCAGTAGTAGGGAACAGGGGAACCAGCCCCAGCATTTT
TRBV15	TRBD2	TRBJ2-6	.	CATRRALAGVGANVLTF	TGTGCCACCAGGAGGGCGCTAGCGGGAGTTGGGGCCAACGTCCTGACTTTC
TRBV5-1	TRBD1	TRBJ2-7	.	CASRPTGTGSYEQYF	TGCGCCAGCAGACCGACCGGGACAGGGTCCTACGAGCAGTACTTC
TRBV28	TRBD1	TRBJ2-3	few	CASRDDRGQGAPGFQYF	TGTGCCAGCAGAGACGATCGGGGACAGGGGGCGCCGGGGTTTCAGTATTTT
TRBV18	TRBD1	TRBJ1-2	once	CASSHLQGANYGYTF	TGTGCCAGCTCACACCTCCAGGGGGCAAACTATGGCTACACCTTC
TRBV28	.	TRBJ2-7	.	CASSFPGSKAHEQYF	TGTGCCAGCAGTTTTCCGGGGTCCAAGGCCCACGAGCAGTACTTC
TRBV11-2	.	TRBJ2-2	.	CASSLRGNANTGELFF	TGTGCCAGCAGCTTAAGGGGCAACGCGAACACCGGGGAGCTGTTTTTT
TRBV10-3	.	TRBJ1-2	.	CAISAGGANYGYTF	TGTGCCATCAGTGCCGGCGGAGCTAACTATGGCTACACCTTC
TRBV29-1	TRBD1	TRBJ1-1	.	CSVIMRTGNTEAFF	TGCAGCGTTATAATGAGGACAGGAAACACTGAAGCTTTCTTT
TRBV11-3	TRBD2	TRBJ2-3	.	CASSLDREGADTQYF	TGTGCCAGCAGCTTAGACCGGGAGGGGGCAGATACGCAGTATTTT
TRBV29-1	.	TRBJ2-7	.	CSVVSVPGGVYEQYF	TGCAGCGTTGTATCGGTCCCCGGGGGAGTATACGAGCAGTACTTC
TRBV18	.	TRBJ2-7	.	CASSPGGDLVYEQYF	TGTGCCAGCTCACCTGGAGGGGATCTAGTTTACGAGCAGTACTTC
TRBV30	.	TRBJ2-7	.	CAWSVLYEQYF	TGTGCCTGGAGTGTACTCTACGAGCAGTACTTC
TRBV7-9	TRBD2	TRBJ2-7	once	CASSGRTSGTLYEQYF	TGTGCCAGCAGCGGGCGGACTAGCGGGACCCTCTACGAGCAGTACTTC
TRBV27	TRBD1	TRBJ2-7	.	CASSTIGQAHYEQYF	TGTGCCAGCAGTACAATCGGACAGGCTCACTACGAGCAGTACTTC
TRBV11-3	.	TRBJ2-2	.	CASSLYTGELFF	TGTGCCAGCAGCTTATATACCGGGGAGCTGTTTTTT
TRBV28	TRBD2	TRBJ2-1	.	CASSLLSGGTYNEQFF	TGTGCCAGCAGTTTACTGAGCGGGGGGACCTACAATGAGCAGTTCTTC
TRBV4-2	TRBD2	TRBJ2-2	.	CASSQGSGGNTGELFF	TGTGCCAGCAGCCAAGGTAGCGGGGGGAACACCGGGGAGCTGTTTTTT
TRBV21-1	.	TRBJ2-5	.	CASSTAGTGDQETQYF	TGTGCCAGCAGCACCGCCGGGACAGGGGACCAAGAGACCCAGTACTTC
TRBV28	.	TRBJ2-7	.	CASSSMGPPSYEQYF	TGTGCCAGCAGTTCCATGGGGCCCCCCTCCTACGAGCAGTACTTC
TRBV7-8	.	TRBJ2-7	.	CASSRVEYEQYF	TGTGCCAGCAGCCGAGTCGAATACGAGCAGTACTTC
TRBV2	TRBD1	TRBJ1-5	.	CASSEGTGDQPQHF	TGTGCCAGCAGTGAAGGGACAGGGGACCAGCCCCAGCATTTT
TRBV19	.	TRBJ2-7	once	CASLYEQYF	TGTGCCAGTTTATACGAGCAGTACTTC
TRBV4-2	.	TRBJ1-1	.	CASSQDWGVNTEAFF	TGTGCCAGCAGCCAAGATTGGGGGGTGAACACTGAAGCTTTCTTT
TRBV7-6	TRBD2	TRBJ2-1	.	CASSSAAGGHEQFF	TGTGCCAGCAGCTCCGCAGCGGGGGGGCATGAGCAGTTCTTC
TRBV10-3	.	TRBJ1-5	few	CAIRSAGRNQPQHF	TGTGCCATCAGGTCGGCGGGACGCAATCAGCCCCAGCATTTT
TRBV5-1	TRBD1	TRBJ1-4	.	CASSLVAGGTNEKLFF	TGCGCCAGCAGCTTGGTGGCAGGGGGAACTAATGAAAAACTGTTTTTT
TRBV18	.	TRBJ2-5	.	CASSPPNRPKETQYF	TGTGCCAGCTCACCACCAAACAGGCCAAAAGAGACCCAGTACTTC
TRBV5-6	.	TRBJ2-7	.	CASSFFSTNADEQYF	TGTGCCAGCAGCTTTTTCAGTACTAATGCCGACGAGCAGTACTTC
TRBV27	.	TRBJ2-7	.	CASSPRPSYEQYF	TGTGCCAGCAGTCCACGCCCCAGCTACGAGCAGTACTTC
TRBV15	.	TRBJ2-1	.	CATSRTPAAPTVDEQFF	TGTGCCACCAGCAGAACACCAGCGGCTCCGACCGTCGATGAGCAGTTCTTC
TRBV5-8	TRBD1	TRBJ1-5	.	CASNGQGAFSNQPQHF	TGTGCCAGCAACGGACAGGGGGCTTTCTCGAATCAGCCCCAGCATTTT
TRBV19	.	TRBJ1-5	.	CASSLLYSNQPQHF	TGTGCCAGTAGTCTACTATATAGCAATCAGCCCCAGCATTTT
TRBV9	TRBD2	TRBJ2-1	.	CASSGQSGRRFYEQFF	TGTGCCAGCAGCGGACAAAGCGGGAGGAGATTCTATGAGCAGTTCTTC
TRBV10-3	.	TRBJ2-7	once	CAIKAGGRNSYEQYF	TGTGCCATCAAGGCAGGGGGGAGAAACTCCTACGAGCAGTACTTC
TRBV5-1	TRBD2	TRBJ2-1	.	CASSLAVGLAGSGEQFF	TGCGCCAGCAGCTTGGCCGTCGGACTAGCGGGGTCTGGGGAGCAGTTCTTC
TRBV30	TRBD2	TRBJ2-2	.	CAWRAGRADTGELFF	TGTGCCTGGAGGGCCGGGAGGGCGGACACCGGGGAGCTGTTTTTT
TRBV2	TRBD1	TRBJ2-5	once	CASSTGQGIEQETQYF	TGTGCCAGCAGTACTGGACAGGGGATTGAACAAGAGACCCAGTACTTC
TRBV30	TRBD1	TRBJ1-2	.	CAWSPMTGVNYGYTF	TGTGCCTGGAGTCCTATGACAGGGGTGAACTATGGCTACACCTTC
TRBV29-1	.	TRBJ2-3	once	CSVDLYGVRGTDTQYF	TGCAGCGTTGATTTATACGGGGTGCGGGGCACAGATACGCAGTATTTT
TRBV5-8	TRBD1	TRBJ2-7	.	CASSLADRGYEQYF	TGTGCCAGCAGCTTGGCTGACAGGGGCTACGAGCAGTACTTC
TRBV6-1	TRBD1	TRBJ1-5	.	CASSEARGTGGIQPQHF	TGTGCCAGCAGTGAAGCGCGGGGGACAGGGGGTATTCAGCCCCAGCATTTT
TRBV2	TRBD2	TRBJ2-7	.	CASSQGFSGRREQYF	TGTGCCAGCAGCCAGGGTTTTAGCGGGAGGCGGGAGCAGTACTTC
TRBV6-5	.	TRBJ2-6	.	CAGSSGGHSGANVLTF	TGTGCCGGAAGTTCTGGAGGGCACTCTGGGGCCAACGTCCTGACTTTC
TRBV5-6	TRBD1	TRBJ2-5	.	CASSFPLGGLETQYF	TGTGCCAGCAGTTTTCCCTTAGGGGGCTTAGAGACCCAGTACTTC
TRBV5-4	.	TRBJ2-7	.	CASSLAGARSYEQYF	TGTGCCAGCAGCTTGGCAGGGGCTCGCTCCTACGAGCAGTACTTC
TRBV28	TRBD1	TRBJ1-2	.	CASRQTGLYGYTF	TGTGCCAGCAGGCAGACAGGGCTCTATGGCTACACCTTC